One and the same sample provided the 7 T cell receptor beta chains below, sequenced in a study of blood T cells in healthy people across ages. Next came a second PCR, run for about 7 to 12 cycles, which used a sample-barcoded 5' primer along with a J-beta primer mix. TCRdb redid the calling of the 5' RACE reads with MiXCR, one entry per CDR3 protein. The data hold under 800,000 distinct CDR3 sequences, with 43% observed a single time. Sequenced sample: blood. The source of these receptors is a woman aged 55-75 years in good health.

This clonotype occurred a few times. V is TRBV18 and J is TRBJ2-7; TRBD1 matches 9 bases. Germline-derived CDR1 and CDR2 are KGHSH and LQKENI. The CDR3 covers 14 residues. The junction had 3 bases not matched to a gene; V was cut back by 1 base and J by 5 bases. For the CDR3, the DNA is TGTGCCAGCTCACCACAGGGGACAGGGAACGAGCAGTACTTC. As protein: CASSPQGTGNEQYF.

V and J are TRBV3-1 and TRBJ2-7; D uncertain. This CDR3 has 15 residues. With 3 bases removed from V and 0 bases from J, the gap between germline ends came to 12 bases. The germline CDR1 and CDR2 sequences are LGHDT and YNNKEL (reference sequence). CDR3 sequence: CASSHHAKSSYEQYF. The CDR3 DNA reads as TGTGCCAGCAGCCACCACGCGAAGAGCTCCTACGAGCAGTACTTC.

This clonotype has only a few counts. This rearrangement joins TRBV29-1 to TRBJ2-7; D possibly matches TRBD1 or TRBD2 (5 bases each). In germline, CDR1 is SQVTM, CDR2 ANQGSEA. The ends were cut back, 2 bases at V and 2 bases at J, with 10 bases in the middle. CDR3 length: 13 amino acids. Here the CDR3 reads CSVELGEAYEQYF. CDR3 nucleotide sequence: TGCAGCGTTGAATTGGGGGAAGCCTACGAGCAGTACTTC.

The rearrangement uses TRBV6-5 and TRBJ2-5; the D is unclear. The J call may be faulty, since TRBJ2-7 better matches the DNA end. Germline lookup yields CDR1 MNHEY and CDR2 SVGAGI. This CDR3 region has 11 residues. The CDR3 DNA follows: TGTGCCAGCAGACCTCCGGGCGAGCAGTACTTC. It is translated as CASRPPGEQYF.

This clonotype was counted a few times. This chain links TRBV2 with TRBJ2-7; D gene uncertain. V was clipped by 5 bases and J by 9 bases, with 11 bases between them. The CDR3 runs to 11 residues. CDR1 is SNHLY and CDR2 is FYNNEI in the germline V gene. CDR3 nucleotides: TGTGCCAGCAGTCCCAGGAACGGGCAGTACTTC. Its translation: CASSPRNGQYF.

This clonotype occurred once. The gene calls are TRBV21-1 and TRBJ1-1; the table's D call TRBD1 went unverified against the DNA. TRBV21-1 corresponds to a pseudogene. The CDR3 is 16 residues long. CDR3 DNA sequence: TGTGCCAGCAGCAAAGGAGTTACAGGGGGCTGGACTGAAGCTTTCTTT. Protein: CASSKGVTGGWTEAFF.

The DNA of the CDR3 is TGTGCCATCATGGCAGCGGCCGGGGAGCTGTTTTTT. The encoded protein is CAIMAAAGELFF. The chain is built from TRBV10-3 and TRBJ2-2; D is perhaps TRBD2 (5 bases). CDR1 and CDR2 (germline): ENHRY, SYGVKD. The V gene lost 7 bases and the J gene lost 6 bases, with 9 bases spanning the gap. CDR3 size: 12 residues.